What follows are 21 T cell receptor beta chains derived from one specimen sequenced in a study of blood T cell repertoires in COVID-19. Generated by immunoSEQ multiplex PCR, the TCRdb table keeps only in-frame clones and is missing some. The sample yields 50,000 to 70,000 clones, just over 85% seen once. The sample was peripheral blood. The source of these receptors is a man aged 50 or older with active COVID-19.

The CDR3 region has the DNA TGTGCCACTGGGGGACACTTAAATTCACCCCTCCACTTT. It specifies CATGGHLNSPLHF. The J gene is TRBJ1-6, the V gene TRBV7-9; possibly TRBD1 for D (6 bases). Germline lookup yields CDR1 SEHNR and CDR2 FQNEAQ (reference sequence). Trimming removed 10 bases at V and 7 bases at J, with 14 bases between. The CDR3 covers 13 residues.

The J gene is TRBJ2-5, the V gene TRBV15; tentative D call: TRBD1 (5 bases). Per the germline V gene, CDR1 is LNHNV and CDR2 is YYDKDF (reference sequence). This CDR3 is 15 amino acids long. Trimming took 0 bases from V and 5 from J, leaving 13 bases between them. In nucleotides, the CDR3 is TGTGCCACCAGCAGAGAAAGGGGATTTTGGGAGACCCAGTACTTC. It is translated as CATSRERGFWETQYF.

The CDR3 here is CATSRGGTLFTGELFF. The CDR3, as DNA: TGTGCCACCAGCAGAGGAGGGACTCTCTTCACCGGGGAGCTGTTTTTT. The chain has TRBV15 and TRBJ2-2; the D gene is possibly TRBD2 (6 bases). The CDR3 runs 16 residues. V was cut by 1 base and J by 4 bases, with 13 bases left in between. Germline V gene lookup returns CDR1 LNHNV and CDR2 YYDKDF (reference sequence).

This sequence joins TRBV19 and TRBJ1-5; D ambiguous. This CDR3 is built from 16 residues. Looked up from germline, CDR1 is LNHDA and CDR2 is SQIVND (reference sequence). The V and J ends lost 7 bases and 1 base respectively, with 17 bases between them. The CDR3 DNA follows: TGTGCCAGTAATCCCACCCCCCGGGTCAGCAATCAGCCCCAGCATTTT. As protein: CASNPTPRVSNQPQHF.

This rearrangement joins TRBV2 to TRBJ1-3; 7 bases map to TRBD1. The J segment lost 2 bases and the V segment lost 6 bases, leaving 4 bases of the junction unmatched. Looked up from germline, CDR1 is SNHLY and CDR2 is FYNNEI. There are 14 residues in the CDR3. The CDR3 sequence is CASSAGQTGNTIYF. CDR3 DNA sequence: TGTGCCAGCAGCGCGGGACAGACTGGAAACACCATATATTTT.

Here the CDR3 DNA reads TGTGCCAGCAGTGACCTGGGCAGGGTCTATGGCTACACCTTC. As protein: CASSDLGRVYGYTF. J is TRBJ1-2 and V is TRBV2; maybe TRBD1 (5 bases). The CDR3 extends over 14 amino acids. V dropped 3 bases and J dropped 4 bases, with 12 bases sitting between them. Germline CDR1 reads SNHLY; CDR2 reads FYNNEI.

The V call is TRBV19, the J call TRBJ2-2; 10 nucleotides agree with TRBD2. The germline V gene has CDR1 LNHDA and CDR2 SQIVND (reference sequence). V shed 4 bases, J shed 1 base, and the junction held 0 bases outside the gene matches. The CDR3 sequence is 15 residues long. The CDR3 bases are TGTGCCAGTAGTACTAGCGGGAGGAACACCGGGGAGCTGTTTTTT. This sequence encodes CASSTSGRNTGELFF.

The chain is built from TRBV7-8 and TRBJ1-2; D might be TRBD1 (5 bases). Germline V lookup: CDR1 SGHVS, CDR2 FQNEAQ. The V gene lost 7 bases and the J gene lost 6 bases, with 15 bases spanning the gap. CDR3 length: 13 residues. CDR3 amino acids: CASKSIDSNGYTF. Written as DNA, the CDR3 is TGTGCCAGCAAATCCATTGACAGCAATGGCTACACCTTC.

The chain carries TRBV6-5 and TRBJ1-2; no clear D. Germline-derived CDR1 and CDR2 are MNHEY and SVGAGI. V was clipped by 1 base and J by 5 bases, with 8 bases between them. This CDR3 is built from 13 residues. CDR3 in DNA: TGTGCCAGCAGTTACTATAACTCATATGGCTACACCTTC. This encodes CASSYYNSYGYTF.

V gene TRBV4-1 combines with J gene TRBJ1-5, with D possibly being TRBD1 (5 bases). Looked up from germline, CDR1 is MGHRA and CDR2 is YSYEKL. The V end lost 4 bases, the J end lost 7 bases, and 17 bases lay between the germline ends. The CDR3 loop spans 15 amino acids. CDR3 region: CASSPQRGEIQPQHF. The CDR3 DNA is TGCGCCAGCAGCCCTCAAAGGGGCGAAATACAGCCCCAGCATTTT.

The CDR3 region is CASSEALRADTQYF. As DNA, the CDR3 is TGTGCCAGCAGTGAAGCGCTTCGGGCAGATACGCAGTATTTT. The chain employs TRBV2 and TRBJ2-3; D remains unclear. Trimming removed 0 bases at V and 4 bases at J, with 8 bases between. The CDR3 covers 14 residues. Per the germline V gene, CDR1 is SNHLY and CDR2 is FYNNEI.

The CDR3 DNA is TGTGCCAGCAGTTATGGGGGCGCCACAGATACGCAGTATTTT. Its protein is CASSYGGATDTQYF. The chain recombines TRBV6-5 with TRBJ2-3, with D possibly being TRBD1 (6 bases). This CDR3 has 14 residues. The ends were cut back, 3 bases at V and 2 bases at J, with 9 bases in the middle. Germline V gene sequence: CDR1 MNHEY, CDR2 SVGAGI.

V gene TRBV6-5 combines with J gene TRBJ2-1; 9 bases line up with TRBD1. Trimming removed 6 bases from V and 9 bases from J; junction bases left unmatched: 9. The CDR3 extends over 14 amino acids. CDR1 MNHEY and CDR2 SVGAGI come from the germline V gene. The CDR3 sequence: CASSRAQGAGEQFF. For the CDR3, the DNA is TGTGCCAGCAGCCGTGCACAGGGGGCGGGTGAGCAGTTCTTC.

In DNA form, the CDR3 reads TGTGCCAGCAGTCCGCTAGCGGGAGGGCGGAATGAGCAGTTCTTC. This encodes CASSPLAGGRNEQFF. The genes are TRBV27 and TRBJ2-1, with 12 bases aligning to TRBD2. The CDR3 is made up of 15 amino acids. Germline CDR1 MNHEY, CDR2 SMNVEV (reference sequence). The V gene end was trimmed by 5 bases and the J gene end by 7 bases; junction bases not matched to a gene: 6.

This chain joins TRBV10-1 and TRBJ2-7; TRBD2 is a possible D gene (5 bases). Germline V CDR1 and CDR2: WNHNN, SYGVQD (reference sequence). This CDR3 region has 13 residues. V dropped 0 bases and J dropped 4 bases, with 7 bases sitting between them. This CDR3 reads CASSESGEYEQYF. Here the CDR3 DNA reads TGCGCCAGCAGTGAGTCCGGGGAATACGAGCAGTACTTC.

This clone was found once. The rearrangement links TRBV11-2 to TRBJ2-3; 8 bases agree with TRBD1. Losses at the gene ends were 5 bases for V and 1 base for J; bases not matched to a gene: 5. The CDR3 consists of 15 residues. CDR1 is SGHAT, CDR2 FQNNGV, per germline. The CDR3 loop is CASSPMGQGTDTQYF. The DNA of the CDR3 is TGTGCCAGCAGCCCGATGGGACAGGGCACAGATACGCAGTATTTT. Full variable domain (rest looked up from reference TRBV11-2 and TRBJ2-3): EAGVAQSPRYKIIEKRQSVAFWCNPISGHATLYWYQQILGQGPKLLIQFQNNGVVDDSQLPKDRFSAERLKGVDSTLKIQPAKLEDSAVYLCASSPMGQGTDTQYFGPGTRLTVL.

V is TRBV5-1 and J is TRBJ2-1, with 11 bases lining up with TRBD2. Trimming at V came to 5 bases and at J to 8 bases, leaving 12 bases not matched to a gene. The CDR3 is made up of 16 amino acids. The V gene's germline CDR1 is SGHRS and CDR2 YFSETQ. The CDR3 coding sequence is TGCGCCAGCAGACCTTCTGCTAGCGGGAGGATATATGAGCAGTTCTTC. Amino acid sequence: CASRPSASGRIYEQFF.

CDR3 in amino acids: CASSPLAGSDTQYF. The CDR3 nucleotides read TGTGCCAGCTCACCCCTAGCGGGATCAGATACGCAGTATTTT. This chain uses TRBV18 with TRBJ2-3; 9 nucleotides align to TRBD2. CDR1 and CDR2 (germline): KGHSH, LQKENI. V was pared by 3 bases and J by 4 bases, with 2 bases of the junction left unmatched. The CDR3 is 14 amino acids.

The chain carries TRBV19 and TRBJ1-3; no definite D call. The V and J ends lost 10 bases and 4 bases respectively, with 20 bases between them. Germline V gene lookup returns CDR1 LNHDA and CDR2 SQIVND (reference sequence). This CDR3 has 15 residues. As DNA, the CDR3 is TGTGCCACTTCCCCCTGGAGCGCAGAAGGAAACACCATATATTTT. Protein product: CATSPWSAEGNTIYF.

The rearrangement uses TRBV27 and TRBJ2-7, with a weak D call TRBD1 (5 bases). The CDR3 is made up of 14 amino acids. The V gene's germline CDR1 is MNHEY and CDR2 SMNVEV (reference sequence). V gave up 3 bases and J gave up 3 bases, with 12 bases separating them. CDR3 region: CASSLGAGNYEQYV. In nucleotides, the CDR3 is TGTGCCAGCAGTTTGGGTGCAGGGAACTACGAGCAGTACGTC.

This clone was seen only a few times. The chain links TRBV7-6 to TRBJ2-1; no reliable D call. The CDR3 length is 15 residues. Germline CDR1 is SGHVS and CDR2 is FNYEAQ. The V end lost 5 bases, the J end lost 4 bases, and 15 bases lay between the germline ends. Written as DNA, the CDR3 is TGTGCCAGCAGCACCACTACTCAGCCTTACAATGAGCAGTTCTTC. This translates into CASSTTTQPYNEQFF.